This entry lists 4 T cell receptor beta chains sequenced from one sample in a study of T cells in Graves' hyperthyroidism and ophthalmopathy. From RNA transcripts, TCR beta CDR3 regions were amplified. The TCR CDR3 first-round RT-PCR relied on the HTBI primer set. TCRdb re-derived calls from the multiplex PCR reads in MiXCR, one entry per CDR3 protein. The sample has roughly 840,000 distinct CDR3 sequences; roughly 40% are singletons. Material for sequencing was blood. All receptors come from a man aged 18 to 30 with Graves' hyperthyroidism.

In its sample, this clonotype was seen many times. The V gene is TRBV20-1, the J gene TRBJ2-7; weak D call: TRBD1 (5 bases). Trimming pared 2 bases from V and 5 bases from J, leaving 10 bases between. There are 12 residues in the CDR3. Germline lookup yields CDR1 DFQATT and CDR2 SNEGSKA (reference sequence). The DNA for the CDR3 is TGCAGTGCTAGAACCCAGGGTAACGAGCAGTACTTC. Translation gives CSARTQGNEQYF.

This clonotype was observed at least ten times. The germline gene is not matched at one end of the junction; a read error may be the cause. The V gene is TRBV4-1, the J gene TRBJ2-7; a weak D match, TRBD2 (6 bases). Germline V gene sequence: CDR1 MGHRA, CDR2 YSYEKL. The CDR3 extends over 12 amino acids. CDR3 loop: CASSQGGYEQYF. Written as DNA, the CDR3 is TGTGCCAGTAGTCAGGGAGGCTACGAGCAGTACTTC.

This clonotype has just a few counts. The rearrangement joins TRBV9 to TRBJ1-5; no clear D. The V and J ends lost 4 bases and 0 bases respectively, with 11 bases between them. The CDR3 is 15 amino acids. CDR1 and CDR2 from the germline V gene are SGDLS and YYNGEE. The CDR3 region has the DNA TGTGCCAGCAGCACCGACGGCTATAGCAATCAGCCCCAGCATTTT. Its protein is CASSTDGYSNQPQHF.

Ten or more counts support this clonotype. This chain joins TRBV20-1 and TRBJ2-7; D remains unclear. Looked up from germline, CDR1 is DFQATT and CDR2 is SNEGSKA (reference sequence). The CDR3 has 12 amino acids. V was trimmed by 6 bases and J by 2 bases, leaving 11 bases between them. The CDR3 DNA is TGCAGTGCAAAGCGCCTAACCTACGAGCAGTACTTC. Translation gives CSAKRLTYEQYF.